The rows below give T cell receptor beta chains drawn from one sample of a study of T cell repertoires in cytomegalovirus infection. TCRdb processed the reads anew with MiXCR; each CDR3 protein has one entry. The repertoire has just under 550,000 distinct CDR3 sequences, more than 20% of them found once; the top ten carry under 15%. Input material: PBMCs. These receptors were collected from a human donor in good health (CMV status not recorded). Some clones in this sample may be carry-over from other donors' samples. CDR3s include the opening cysteine and the closing phenylalanine or tryptophan. A D gene is named only where the DNA matches it firmly. A clone size is listed for some rows: how often the clone was seen (once, few, many), or a class if it is expanded.

>13|TRBD2|TRBV12-3/TRBV12-4|TRBJ2-5|.
TGTGCCAGCAACCTTAGCGGGGTTAAGACCCAGTACTTC
CASNLSGVKTQYF
>13|.|TRBV7-3|TRBJ1-1|few
TGTGCCAGCAGCTTAACGACAGTCACTGAAGCTTTCTTT
CASSLTTVTEAFF
>14|.|TRBV14|TRBJ2-1|.
TGTGCCAGCAGCCAGTCTGGCTTTTACAATGAGCAGTTCTTC
CASSQSGFYNEQFF
>11|.|TRBV29-1|TRBJ1-1|.
TGCAGCGTTCGAGAATACCCTGAAGCTTTCTTT
CSVREYPEAFF
>12|.|TRBV9|TRBJ1-2|few
TGTGCCAGCAGCGTACCTAGTGGGGGCCACACCTTC
CASSVPSGGHTF
>14|TRBD1|TRBV28|TRBJ2-5|.
TGTGCCAGCAGTTGGGACAGGGACCAAGAGACCCAGTACTTC
CASSWDRDQETQYF
>15|.|TRBV5-6|TRBJ2-2|.
TGTGCCAGCAGCCCACCTACAGGGCCCGCCGGGGAGCTGTTTTTT
CASSPPTGPAGELFF
>12|.|TRBV12-3/TRBV12-4|TRBJ2-2|.
TGTGCCAGCAGTCGATTCGTCGGGGAGCTGTTTTTT
CASSRFVGELFF
>15|.|TRBV7-2|TRBJ1-2|many
TGTGCCAGCAGCCGACCGGGACAACCTTCCTATGGCTACACCTTC
CASSRPGQPSYGYTF
>17|TRBD2|TRBV5-6|TRBJ2-1|.
TGTGCCAGCAGCCCAACCGGGACTAGCGGAAACTACAATGAGCAGTTCTTC
CASSPTGTSGNYNEQFF
>15|.|TRBV6-2/TRBV6-3|TRBJ2-5|.
TGTGCCAGCAGTTACTTTTATTTGGGGGAAGAGACCCAGTACTTC
CASSYFYLGEETQYF
>12|.|TRBV5-6|TRBJ2-5|.
TGTGCCAGCAGCTTGGACCCAGGGTCCCAGTACTTC
CASSLDPGSQYF
>15|.|TRBV7-9|TRBJ2-2|few
TGTGCCAGCAGCTTACTGCAGAAAAGCACCGGGGAGCTGTTTTTT
CASSLLQKSTGELFF